This T cell receptor beta chain stems from a study of OX40 agonist ivuxolimab in advanced cancers. At the level of the whole study: Ivuxolimab was a fully human IgG2 agonistic monoclonal antibody targeting the costimulatory receptor OX40 (CD134). Intravenous ivuxolimab was administered to patients every 2 weeks at six dose levels: 0.01, 0.1, 0.3, 1.5, 3 and 10 mg/kg. Among the roughly 54 dose-escalation patients, around 19 had hepatocellular carcinoma, some 15 melanoma, 9 renal cell carcinoma and 9 head and neck cancer. The dose-escalation cohort was 82.7% male with a mean age of about 60 years, ranging from 23 to 79. Prior anti-PD-1, anti-PD-L1 or anti-CTLA-4 therapy was permitted, and about two fifths of dose-escalation patients had received checkpoint inhibitors. Partial responses occurred in three dose-escalation patients: two with cutaneous melanoma and one with hepatocellular carcinoma. Peripheral TCRbeta sequencing was intended to test whether TCR sequence diversity was altered and clonal T-cell expansion was caused by ivuxolimab. The paper reports the monotherapy dose-escalation portion (N of about 54 patients) of the phase I ivuxolimab trial.

Points on this clone: Its antigen specificity is not known. Per-base qualities were not stored, and no clone one base away is much larger.

CDR1 and CDR2 are read off the germline V gene as KGHSH and LQKENI. The CDR3 has 16 amino acids, counting the end cysteine and phenylalanine. Only the CDR3 DNA is retained, 48 bases long and in frame from the first base. V lost 6 bases and J lost 2 bases, and the count of bases not matched to a germline gene is 10. Patients with a history of autoimmune disease or receiving systemic immunosuppression were excluded from the trial. Peripheral blood for TCR sequencing was drawn from every dose cohort at baseline, at cycle 4 day 1 and at cycle 7 day 1. The samples were drawn from a first-in-human, open-label, multicenter phase I dose-escalation trial of ivuxolimab. Adults with locally advanced or metastatic head and neck squamous cell, hepatocellular, melanoma or renal cell carcinoma were enrolled in the trial. CD4+ and CD8+ T cells were sorted separately from peripheral blood before TCR sequencing. Results the study describes overall, beyond this receptor: At doses of 0.1 to 3.0 mg/kg, clonal expansion of both CD4+ and CD8+ blood T cells was observed from baseline to week 6. Antigen specificity was not determined for the clonally expanded peripheral T cells. Low levels of normalized T-cell clonal expansion were also seen in some patients who did not respond. On average, CD8+ T cells showed more expanded clones than CD4+ T cells after ivuxolimab. In partial responders in the 0.1-3.0 mg/kg groups, normalized peripheral clonal expansion was found to be among the lowest, especially among CD8+ T cells.

For sequencing of the TCRbeta CDR3 region, genomic DNA was extracted from the sorted cells. TCRbeta CDR3 regions were sequenced using the immunoSEQ Assay. Not all clones reach the TCRdb copy of this immuneACCESS table, which keeps in-frame sequences only. Checked studies attribute under half of the gap to unresolved V genes and leave the rest unexplained. The table for this sample lists 55,000 to 70,000 clones; around 88% of them were counted only once. The ten most abundant clones make up about 2.6% of the sample. The V gene is TRBV18 and the J gene is TRBJ1-5; 7 nucleotides in the junction match TRBD1. The origin of this receptor is an adult with an advanced solid tumor such as melanoma, head and neck, liver or kidney cancer. The material was CD4+ or CD8+ T cells sorted from blood, obtained in a trial of the OX40 agonist ivuxolimab. In nucleotide form, the sequence is TGTGCCAGCTCCCCAACAGGGGCCCAGGGCAATCAGCCCCAGCATTTT. Translated, this gives CASSPTGAQGNQPQHF. Beyond the CDR3, the reference TRBV18 and TRBJ1-5 genes provide the residues; the full variable domain reads: NAGVMQNPRHLVRRRGQEARLRCSPMKGHSHVYWYRQLPEEGLKFMVYLQKENIIDESGMPKERFSAEFPKEGPSILRIQQVVRGDSAAYFCASSPTGAQGNQPQHFGDGTRLSIL.